Shown below are 9 T cell receptor beta chains from a single sample sequenced in a study of T cells expressing NK-cell markers. TCRdb re-called the 5' RACE reads and catalogs CDR3 proteins one per entry, DNA excluded. The table lists roughly 390,000 distinct CDR3 sequences. Sequenced input: blood T cells: a sorted CD56 or NKG2C T cell subset, CD4+ or CD8+ T cells, or bulk PBMC T cells (not recorded which). These receptors were obtained from a man aged 18-70 years in good health.

CDR3 loop: CASSQPGQGAYEQYF. V usage is TRBV4-1 and J usage is TRBJ2-7; the D call from TCRdb, TRBD1, cannot be confirmed without DNA. This CDR3 region has 15 residues. CDR1 is MGHRA, CDR2 YSYEKL, per germline.

The chain is built from TRBV23-1 and TRBJ2-5; the TRBD2 assignment by TCRdb is unverifiable without DNA. TRBV23-1 is an ORF, and what it does is uncertain. This CDR3 is 15 amino acids long. CDR3 loop: CASSHIAGGEETQYF.

The CDR3: CASSLVPGVAGELFF. This rearrangement joins TRBV5-1 to TRBJ2-2; lacking DNA, the TRBD1 call made by TCRdb goes unchecked. CDR3 length: 15 amino acids. Germline assignment: CDR1 SGHRS and CDR2 YFSETQ.

The rearrangement joins TRBV7-3 to TRBJ1-6. The CDR3 covers 14 residues. Germline V gene lookup returns CDR1 SGHTA and CDR2 FQGTGA. The chain's CDR3 is CASSLTGFGSPLHF.

This chain uses TRBV20-1 with TRBJ1-2; TCRdb reports TRBD1, a call that lacks DNA to check it against. The V gene's germline CDR1 is DFQATT and CDR2 SNEGSKA (reference sequence). This CDR3 contains 12 residues. The CDR3 is CSARGTGYGYTF.

The chain employs TRBV5-1 and TRBJ2-3; TCRdb outputs TRBD2, but without DNA this stays unchecked. The V gene's germline CDR1 is SGHRS and CDR2 YFSETQ. The CDR3 covers 17 residues. The CDR3 spells CASSQPQLAGGRDTQYF.

CDR3 loop: CASSLGMGQGHSEAFF. This sequence joins TRBV7-9 and TRBJ1-1; TCRdb indicates TRBD1, and absent DNA this call remains unverified. This CDR3 spans 16 amino acids. Germline V gene data show CDR1 as SEHNR and CDR2 as FQNEAQ (reference sequence). Supplemented by reference TRBV7-9 and TRBJ1-1, the full variable domain reads DTGVSQNPRHKITKRGQNVTFRCDPISEHNRLYWYRQTLGQGPEFLTYFQNEAQLEKSRLLSDRFSAERPKGSFSTLEIQRTEQGDSAMYLCASSLGMGQGHSEAFFGQGTRLTVV.

V is TRBV4-2 and J is TRBJ2-5; TCRdb outputs TRBD1, but without DNA this stays unchecked. The CDR3 length is 15 residues. Germline V lookup: CDR1 LGHNA, CDR2 YNFKEQ. The CDR3 loop is CASSKSHRMGETQYF.

The CDR3 is CASSKTSDPTDTQYF. This chain joins TRBV7-6 and TRBJ2-3; TCRdb outputs TRBD2, but without DNA this stays unchecked. This CDR3 is built from 15 residues. From germline, CDR1 is SGHVS and CDR2 FNYEAQ. Looking up the rest from reference TRBV7-6 and TRBJ2-3 gives the full variable domain: GAGVSQSPRYKVTKRGQDVALRCDPISGHVSLYWYRQALGQGPEFLTYFNYEAQQDKSGLPNDRFSAERPEGSISTLTIQRTEQRDSAMYRCASSKTSDPTDTQYFGPGTRLTVL.